This entry features one T cell receptor beta chain sequence. Its antigen is as yet unknown. The sample belongs to a study of OX40 agonist ivuxolimab in advanced cancers. Study-wide context: While on treatment, patients had intravenous ivuxolimab at 0.01 to 10 mg/kg every 2 weeks. Study-level points and caveats: More expanded clones were found, on average, in CD8+ than in CD4+ T cells. Dose levels from 0.1 to 3.0 mg/kg saw CD4+ and CD8+ blood T cells expand clonally by week 6.

Profiled with immunoSEQ multiplex PCR; TCRdb holds only in-frame clones, not every one. The data hold 60,000 to 85,000 clones, with 85% to 90% observed a single time. The sequence came from an adult with an advanced solid tumor such as melanoma, head and neck, liver or kidney cancer. Sequences were derived from CD4+ or CD8+ T cells sorted from blood, sampled in a trial of the OX40 agonist ivuxolimab.

The CDR3 nucleotides are TGTGCCAGCAGTTTATCCGGGCCGGGGGTCACGTATTTT. It encodes CASSLSGPGVTYF. The rearrangement joins TRBV28 to TRBJ2-3; D might be TRBD2 (6 bases). Germline values: CDR1 MDHEN, CDR2 SYDVKM. This CDR3 is built from 13 residues. Trimming took 1 base from V and 14 from J, leaving 16 bases between them. Full variable domain (outside the CDR3, taken from reference TRBV28 and TRBJ2-3): DVKVTQSSRYLVKRTGEKVFLECVQDMDHENMFWYRQDPGLGLRLIYFSYDVKMKEKGDIPEGYSVSREKKERFSLILESASTNQTSMYLCASSLSGPGVTYFGPGTRLTVL.